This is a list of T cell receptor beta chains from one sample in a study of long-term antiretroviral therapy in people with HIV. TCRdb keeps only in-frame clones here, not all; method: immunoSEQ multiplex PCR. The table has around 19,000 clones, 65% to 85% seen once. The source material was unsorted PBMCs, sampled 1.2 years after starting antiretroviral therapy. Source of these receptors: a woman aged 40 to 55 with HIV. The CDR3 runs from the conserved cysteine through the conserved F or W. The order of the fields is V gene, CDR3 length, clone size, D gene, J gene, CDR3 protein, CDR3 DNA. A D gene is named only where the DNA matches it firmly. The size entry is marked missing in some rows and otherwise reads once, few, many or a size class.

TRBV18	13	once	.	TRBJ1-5	CASSFGEGKPQHF	TGTGCCAGCTCATTCGGGGAGGGTAAGCCCCAGCATTTT
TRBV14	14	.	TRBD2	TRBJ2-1	CASSQGGLAGEQFF	TGTGCCAGCAGCCAAGGGGGACTAGCGGGAGAGCAGTTCTTC
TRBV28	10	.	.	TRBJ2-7	CASSGYEQYF	TGTGCCAGCAGTGGGTACGAGCAGTACTTC
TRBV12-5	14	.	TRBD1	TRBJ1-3	CASGGTGGVNTIYF	TGTGCTAGTGGCGGGACAGGGGGAGTAAACACCATATATTTT
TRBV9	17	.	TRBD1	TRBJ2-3	CASSTQTGGLSTDTQYF	TGTGCCAGCAGCACCCAGACAGGGGGGCTGAGCACAGATACGCAGTATTTT
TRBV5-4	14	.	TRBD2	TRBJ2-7	CASSRREDSYEQYF	TGTGCCAGCAGCCGTCGGGAGGACTCCTACGAGCAGTACTTC
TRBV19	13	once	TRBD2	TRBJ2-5	CASSSSGEETQYF	TGTGCCAGTAGTAGTAGCGGGGAGGAGACCCAGTACTTC
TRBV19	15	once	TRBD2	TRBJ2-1	CASSIGWRESNEQFF	TGTGCCAGTAGTATAGGTTGGCGGGAGAGCAATGAGCAGTTCTTC
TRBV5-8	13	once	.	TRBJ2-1	CASSWASNNEQFF	TGTGCCAGCAGCTGGGCTTCAAACAATGAGCAGTTCTTC
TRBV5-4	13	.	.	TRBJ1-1	CASSCERGRGAFF	TGTGCCAGCAGCTGCGAAAGGGGCCGTGGAGCTTTCTTT
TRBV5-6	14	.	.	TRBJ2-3	CASSLSSAWDTQYF	TGTGCCAGCAGCTTGAGCTCTGCCTGGGATACGCAGTATTTT
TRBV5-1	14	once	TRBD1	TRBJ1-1	CASSLGDSSVEAFF	TGCGCCAGCAGCTTGGGGGACAGTTCGGTAGAAGCTTTCTTT
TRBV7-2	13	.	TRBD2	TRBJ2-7	CASSLGGSWEQYF	TGTGCCAGCAGCTTAGGCGGGAGCTGGGAGCAGTACTTC
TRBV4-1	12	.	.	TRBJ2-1	CASSEGGNEQFF	TGCGCCAGCAGCGAGGGTGGAAATGAGCAGTTCTTC
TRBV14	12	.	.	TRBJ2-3	CASSQVPDTQYF	TGTGCCAGCAGCCAAGTGCCAGATACGCAGTATTTT
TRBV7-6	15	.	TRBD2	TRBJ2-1	CASSFQAGGYNEQFF	TGTGCCAGCAGCTTCCAAGCGGGAGGTTACAATGAGCAGTTCTTC
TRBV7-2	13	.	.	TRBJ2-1	CASSSQTYNEQFF	TGTGCCAGCAGCTCACAGACCTACAATGAGCAGTTCTTC
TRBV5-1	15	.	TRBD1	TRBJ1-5	CASSPQGFGNQPQHF	TGCGCCAGCAGCCCACAGGGGTTTGGCAATCAGCCCCAGCATTTT
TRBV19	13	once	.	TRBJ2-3	CASNSGPTDTQYF	TGTGCCAGTAACTCCGGCCCCACAGATACGCAGTATTTT
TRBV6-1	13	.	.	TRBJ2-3	CASRGRSTDTQYF	TGTGCCAGCAGAGGACGGAGCACAGATACGCAGTATTTT
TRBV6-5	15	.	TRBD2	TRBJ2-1	CASIPALAGVNEQFF	TGTGCCAGCATCCCCGCCCTAGCGGGAGTAAATGAGCAGTTCTTC
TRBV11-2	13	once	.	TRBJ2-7	CASSLVTTLEQYF	TGTGCCAGCAGCTTAGTGACAACACTAGAGCAGTACTTC
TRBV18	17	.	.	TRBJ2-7	CASSSTATGPTVYEQYF	TGTGCCAGCTCATCAACGGCGACAGGCCCAACTGTATACGAGCAGTACTTC
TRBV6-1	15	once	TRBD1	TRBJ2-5	CASRRGTGQQETQYF	TGTGCCAGCAGAAGGGGGACAGGTCAACAAGAGACCCAGTACTTC
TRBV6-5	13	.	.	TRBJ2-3	CASSQRNWDTQYF	TGTGCCAGCAGTCAGCGGAACTGGGATACGCAGTATTTT
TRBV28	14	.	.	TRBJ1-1	CASSAWGLHTEAFF	TGTGCCAGCAGCGCCTGGGGGTTGCACACTGAAGCTTTCTTT
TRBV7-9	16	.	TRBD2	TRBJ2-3	CASSPRTSGSTDTQYF	TGTGCCAGCAGCCCGCGAACTAGCGGTAGCACAGATACGCAGTATTTT
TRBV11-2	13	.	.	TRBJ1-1	CASSLYGSTEAFF	TGTGCCAGCAGCTTATACGGGAGTACTGAAGCTTTCTTT
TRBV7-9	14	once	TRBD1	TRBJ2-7	CASSDRDRTYEQYF	TGTGCCAGCAGCGACCGGGACAGAACCTACGAGCAGTACTTC
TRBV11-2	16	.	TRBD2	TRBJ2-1	CASSLGAGETYNEQFF	TGTGCCAGCAGCTTAGGCGCGGGAGAAACTTACAATGAGCAGTTCTTC
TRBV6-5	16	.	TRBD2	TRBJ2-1	CASSSGLAGGYNEQFF	TGTGCCAGCAGTTCTGGACTAGCGGGAGGGTACAATGAGCAGTTCTTC
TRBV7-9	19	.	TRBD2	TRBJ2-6	CASSSLPGLAGLGANVLTF	TGTGCCAGCAGCTCGCTACCGGGACTAGCGGGATTGGGGGCCAACGTCCTGACTTTC
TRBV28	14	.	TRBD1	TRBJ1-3	CASKRTGAGNTIYF	TGTGCCAGCAAACGAACAGGGGCTGGAAACACCATATATTTT
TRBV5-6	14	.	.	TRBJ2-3	CASSLVGGSDTQYF	TGTGCCAGCAGCTTGGTTGGGGGCTCCGATACGCAGTATTTT
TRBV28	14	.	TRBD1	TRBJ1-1	CASSLDRADTEAFF	TGTGCCAGCAGTTTGGACAGGGCTGACACTGAAGCTTTCTTT
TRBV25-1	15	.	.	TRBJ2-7	CASSEGSWGPYEQYF	TGTGCCAGCAGTGAAGGGTCTTGGGGCCCCTACGAGCAGTACTTC
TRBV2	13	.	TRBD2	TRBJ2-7	CASRGGRPHEQYF	TGTGCCAGCAGAGGCGGGAGGCCCCACGAGCAGTACTTC
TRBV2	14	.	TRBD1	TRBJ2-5	CASKRDRGLETQYF	TGTGCCAGCAAAAGGGACAGGGGTTTGGAGACCCAGTACTTC
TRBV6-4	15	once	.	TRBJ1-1	CASSDSFVRTMVAFF	TGTGCCAGCAGTGACTCCTTCGTGAGAACCATGGTAGCTTTCTTT
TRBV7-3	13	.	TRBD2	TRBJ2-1	CASSLSGSREQFF	TGTGCCAGCAGTCTTAGCGGGAGTCGTGAGCAGTTCTTC
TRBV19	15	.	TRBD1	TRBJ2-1	CASSSGQSSYNEQFF	TGTGCCAGTAGTTCGGGACAGAGCTCCTACAATGAGCAGTTCTTC
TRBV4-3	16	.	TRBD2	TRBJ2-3	CASSQATSERTDTQYF	TGCGCCAGCAGCCAAGCAACTAGCGAGCGAACAGATACGCAGTATTTT
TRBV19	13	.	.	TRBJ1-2	CASTGSQRSGYTF	TGTGCCAGTACAGGTTCCCAACGGTCCGGCTACACCTTC
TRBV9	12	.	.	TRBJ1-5	CASSSGDQPQHF	TGTGCCAGCAGCTCAGGGGATCAGCCCCAGCATTTT
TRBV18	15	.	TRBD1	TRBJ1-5	CASSPDRVSNQPQHF	TGTGCCAGCTCACCCGACAGGGTGAGCAATCAGCCCCAGCATTTT
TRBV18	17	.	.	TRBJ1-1	CASSPLIPQLMNTEAFF	TGTGCCAGCTCACCACTAATCCCCCAGCTGATGAACACTGAAGCTTTCTTT
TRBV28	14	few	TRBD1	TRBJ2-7	CASSTGAEVYEQYF	TGTGCCAGCAGTACAGGGGCTGAGGTCTACGAGCAGTACTTC
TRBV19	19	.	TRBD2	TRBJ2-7	CASSLRGTSGSSSSYEQYF	TGTGCCAGTAGTTTAAGAGGGACTAGCGGGTCCTCAAGCTCCTACGAGCAGTACTTC
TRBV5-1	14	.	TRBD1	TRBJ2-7	CASSYPGQGYEQYF	TGCGCCAGCAGCTATCCGGGACAGGGGTACGAGCAGTACTTC
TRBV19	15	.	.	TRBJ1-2	CASSMEQRPNYGYTF	TGTGCCAGTAGTATGGAGCAGCGACCTAACTATGGCTACACCTTC
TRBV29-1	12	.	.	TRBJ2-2	CSAYEGPGELFF	TGCAGCGCCTATGAGGGGCCCGGGGAGCTGTTTTTT